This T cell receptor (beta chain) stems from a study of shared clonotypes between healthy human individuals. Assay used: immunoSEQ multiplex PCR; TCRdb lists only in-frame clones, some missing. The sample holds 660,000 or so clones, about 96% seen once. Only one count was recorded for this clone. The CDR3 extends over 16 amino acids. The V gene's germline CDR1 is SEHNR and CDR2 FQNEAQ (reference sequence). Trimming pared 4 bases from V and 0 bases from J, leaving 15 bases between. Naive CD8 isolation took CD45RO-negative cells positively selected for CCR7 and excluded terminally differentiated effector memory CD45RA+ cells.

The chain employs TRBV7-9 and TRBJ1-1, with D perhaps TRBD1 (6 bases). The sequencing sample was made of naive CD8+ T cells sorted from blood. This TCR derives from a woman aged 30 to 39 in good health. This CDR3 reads CASSSGTGPMNTEAFF. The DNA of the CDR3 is TGTGCCAGCAGCTCTGGTACAGGGCCGATGAACACTGAAGCTTTCTTT. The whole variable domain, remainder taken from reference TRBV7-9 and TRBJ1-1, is DTGVSQNPRHKITKRGQNVTFRCDPISEHNRLYWYRQTLGQGPEFLTYFQNEAQLEKSRLLSDRFSAERPKGSFSTLEIQRTEQGDSAMYLCASSSGTGPMNTEAFFGQGTRLTVV.